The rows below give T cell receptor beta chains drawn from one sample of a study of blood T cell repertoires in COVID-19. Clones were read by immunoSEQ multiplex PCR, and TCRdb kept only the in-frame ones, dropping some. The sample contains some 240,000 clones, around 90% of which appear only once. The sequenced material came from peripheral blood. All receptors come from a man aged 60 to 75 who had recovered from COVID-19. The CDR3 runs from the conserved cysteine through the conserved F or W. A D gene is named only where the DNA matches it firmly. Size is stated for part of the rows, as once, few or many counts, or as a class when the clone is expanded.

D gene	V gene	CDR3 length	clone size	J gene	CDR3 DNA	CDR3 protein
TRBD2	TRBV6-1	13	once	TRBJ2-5	TGTGCCAGCAGTGAAGCGTGGAGCGGGGGCCCGTACTTC	CASSEAWSGGPYF
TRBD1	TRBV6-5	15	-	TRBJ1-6	TGTGCCAGCAGTTACTCGAACAGGGGGCGCTCCCCCCTCCACTTT	CASSYSNRGRSPLHF
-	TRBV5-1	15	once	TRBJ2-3	TGCGCCAGCAGCTTCCAGAGCGGCAGCACAGATACGCAGTATTTT	CASSFQSGSTDTQYF
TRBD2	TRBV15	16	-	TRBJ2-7	TGTGCCACCAGCAGTCTGACTAGCGGGGGGGTCTACGAGCAGTACTTC	CATSSLTSGGVYEQYF
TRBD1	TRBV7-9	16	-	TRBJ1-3	TGTGCCAGCAGCCCCTGGACAGGGGGCGACGGAAACACCATATATTTT	CASSPWTGGDGNTIYF
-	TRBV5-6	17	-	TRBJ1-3	TGTGCCAGCAGCCCAGGGCGGGGGCTTTCTACTGGAAACACCATATATTTT	CASSPGRGLSTGNTIYF
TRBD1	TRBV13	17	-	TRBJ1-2	TGTGCCAGCAGCCCGGGTCCGGGACAGAAATTCATCTATGGCTACACCTTC	CASSPGPGQKFIYGYTF
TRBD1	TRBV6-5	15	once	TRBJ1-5	TGTGCCAGCACCGGGACAGAAACTAGCAATCAGCCCCAGCATTTT	CASTGTETSNQPQHF
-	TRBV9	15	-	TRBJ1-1	TGTGCCAGCAGCGTTGGGCCGGGAGCGGACACTGAAGCTTTCTTT	CASSVGPGADTEAFF
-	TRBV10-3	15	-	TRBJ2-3	TGTGCCGCCGCAGGACAGAGTTCTAGCACAGATACGCAGTATTTT	CAAAGQSSSTDTQYF
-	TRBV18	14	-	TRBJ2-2	TGTGCCAGCTCACCTCAGGGATCGGCCGGGGAGCTGTTTTTT	CASSPQGSAGELFF
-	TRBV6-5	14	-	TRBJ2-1	TGTGCCAGCAGCGGAGAACAAGCGAGCAATGAGCAGTTCTTC	CASSGEQASNEQFF
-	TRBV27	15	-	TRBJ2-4	TGTGCCAGCAGTCCCTTGACAGTAGCCAAAAACATTCAGTACTTC	CASSPLTVAKNIQYF
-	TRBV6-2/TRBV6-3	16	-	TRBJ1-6	TGTGCCAGCAGTTACTCGAATTGGCAGGGGAATTCACCCCTCCACTTT	CASSYSNWQGNSPLHF
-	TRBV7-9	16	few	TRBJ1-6	TGTGCCAGCAGCTTAGGGGTTACAGCCAGGGATTCACCCCTCCACTTT	CASSLGVTARDSPLHF
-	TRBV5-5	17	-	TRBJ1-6	TGTGCCAGCAACAAAATGGGACTAGGGATAGACAATTCACCCCTCCACTTT	CASNKMGLGIDNSPLHF
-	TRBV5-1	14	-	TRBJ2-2	TGCGCCAGCAGCTTGGTACAGGGAACCGGGGAGCTGTTTTTT	CASSLVQGTGELFF
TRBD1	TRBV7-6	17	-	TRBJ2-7	TGTGCCAGCAGCTTGACCCTTGACAGGGAGAGCTGCTACGAGCAGTACTTC	CASSLTLDRESCYEQYF
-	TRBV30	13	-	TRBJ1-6	TGTGCCTGGACAACTGGGGGCTATTCACCCCTCCACTTT	CAWTTGGYSPLHF
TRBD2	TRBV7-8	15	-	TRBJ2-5	TGTGCCACCCGGGGAGTTAGCGGGGCTCAAGAGACCCAGTACTTC	CATRGVSGAQETQYF